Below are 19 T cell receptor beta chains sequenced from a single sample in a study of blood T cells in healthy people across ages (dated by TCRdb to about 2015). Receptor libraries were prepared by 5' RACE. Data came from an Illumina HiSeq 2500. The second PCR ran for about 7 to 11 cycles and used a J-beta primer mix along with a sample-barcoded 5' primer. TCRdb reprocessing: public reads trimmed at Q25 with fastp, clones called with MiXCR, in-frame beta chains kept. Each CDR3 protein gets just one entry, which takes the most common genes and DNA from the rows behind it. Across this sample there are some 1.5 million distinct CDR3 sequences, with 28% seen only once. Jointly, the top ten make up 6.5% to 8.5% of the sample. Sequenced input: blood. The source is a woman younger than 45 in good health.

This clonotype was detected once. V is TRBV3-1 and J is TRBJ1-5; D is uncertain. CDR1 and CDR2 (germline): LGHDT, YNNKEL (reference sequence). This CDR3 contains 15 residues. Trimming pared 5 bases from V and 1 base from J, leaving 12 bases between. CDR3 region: CASSFWITSNQPQHF. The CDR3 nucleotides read TGTGCCAGCAGCTTTTGGATTACAAGCAATCAGCCCCAGCATTTT.

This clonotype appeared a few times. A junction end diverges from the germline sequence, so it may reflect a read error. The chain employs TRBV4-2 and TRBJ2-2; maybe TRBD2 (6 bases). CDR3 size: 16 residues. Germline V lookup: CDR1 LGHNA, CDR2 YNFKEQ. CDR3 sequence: CASRQAWTINTGELFF. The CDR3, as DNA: TGTGCCAGCAGGCAAGCCTGGACTATCAACACCGGGGAGCTGTTTTTT.

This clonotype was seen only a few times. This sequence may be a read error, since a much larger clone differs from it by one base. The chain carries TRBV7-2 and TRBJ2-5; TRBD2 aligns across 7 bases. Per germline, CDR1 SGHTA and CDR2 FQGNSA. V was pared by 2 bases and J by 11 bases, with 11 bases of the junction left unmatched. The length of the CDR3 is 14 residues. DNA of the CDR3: TGTGCCAGCAGCTTAACATCGGCTAGCGGTGAGCAGTACTTC. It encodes CASSLTSASGEQYF.

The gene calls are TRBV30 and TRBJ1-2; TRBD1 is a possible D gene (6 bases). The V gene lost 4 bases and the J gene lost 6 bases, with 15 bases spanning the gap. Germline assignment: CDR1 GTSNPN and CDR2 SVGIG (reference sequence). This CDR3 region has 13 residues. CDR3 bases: TGTGCCTGGACCCCTCGGGGGCAGGATGGCTACACCTTC. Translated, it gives CAWTPRGQDGYTF.

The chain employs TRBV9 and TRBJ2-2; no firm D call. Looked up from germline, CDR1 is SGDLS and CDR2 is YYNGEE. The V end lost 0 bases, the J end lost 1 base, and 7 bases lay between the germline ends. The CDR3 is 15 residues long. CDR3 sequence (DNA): TGTGCCAGCAGCGTAGGACAACTGAACACCGGGGAGCTGTTTTTT. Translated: CASSVGQLNTGELFF.

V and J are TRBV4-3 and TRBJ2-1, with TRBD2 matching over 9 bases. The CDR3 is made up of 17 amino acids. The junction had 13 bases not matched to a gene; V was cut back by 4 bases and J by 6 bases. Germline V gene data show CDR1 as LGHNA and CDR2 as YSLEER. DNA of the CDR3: TGCGCCAGCAGCCCGGGAGTAGGTAGAGCGGGAGGCAATGAGCAGTTCTTC. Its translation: CASSPGVGRAGGNEQFF.

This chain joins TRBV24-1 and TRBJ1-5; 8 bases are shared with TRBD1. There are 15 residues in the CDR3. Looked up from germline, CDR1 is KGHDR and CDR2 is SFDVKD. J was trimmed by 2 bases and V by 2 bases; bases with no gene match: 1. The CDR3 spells CATSDSTGGNQPQHF. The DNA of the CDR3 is TGTGCCACCAGTGATTCGACAGGGGGCAATCAGCCCCAGCATTTT.

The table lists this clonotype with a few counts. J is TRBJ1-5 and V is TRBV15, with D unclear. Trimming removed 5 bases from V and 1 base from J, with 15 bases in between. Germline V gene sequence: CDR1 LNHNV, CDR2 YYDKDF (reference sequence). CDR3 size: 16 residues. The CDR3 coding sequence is TGTGCCACCAGCGCAAATAGGATTGGGAGCAATCAGCCCCAGCATTTT. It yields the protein CATSANRIGSNQPQHF.

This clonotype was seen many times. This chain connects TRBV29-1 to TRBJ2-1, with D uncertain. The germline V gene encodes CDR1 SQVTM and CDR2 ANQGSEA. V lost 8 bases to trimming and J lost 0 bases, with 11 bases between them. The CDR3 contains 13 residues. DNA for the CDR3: TGCAGCCTCACCAGGAGCTCCTACAATGAGCAGTTCTTC. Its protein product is CSLTRSSYNEQFF.

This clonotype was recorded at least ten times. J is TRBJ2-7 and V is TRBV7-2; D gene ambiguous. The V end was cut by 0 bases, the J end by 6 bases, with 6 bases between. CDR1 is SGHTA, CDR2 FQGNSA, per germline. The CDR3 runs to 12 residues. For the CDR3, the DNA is TGTGCCAGCAGCTTAGCTGGTTTCGAGCAGTACTTC. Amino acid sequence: CASSLAGFEQYF.

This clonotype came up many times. This chain's CDR3 is CSVEKGQTLVYGYTF. CDR3 DNA: TGCAGCGTTGAAAAGGGCCAGACCCTAGTCTATGGCTACACCTTC. The chain joins TRBV29-1 to TRBJ1-2; D not certain. Germline V gene data show CDR1 as SQVTM and CDR2 as ANQGSEA. V gave up 2 bases and J gave up 4 bases, with 17 bases separating them. CDR3 length equals 15 residues.

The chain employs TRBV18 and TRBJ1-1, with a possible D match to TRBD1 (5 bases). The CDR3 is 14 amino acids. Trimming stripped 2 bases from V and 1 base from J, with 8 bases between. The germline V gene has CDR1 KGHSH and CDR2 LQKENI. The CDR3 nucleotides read TGTGCCAGCTCACCAAACAGGAAGAACACTGAAGCTTTCTTT. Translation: CASSPNRKNTEAFF.

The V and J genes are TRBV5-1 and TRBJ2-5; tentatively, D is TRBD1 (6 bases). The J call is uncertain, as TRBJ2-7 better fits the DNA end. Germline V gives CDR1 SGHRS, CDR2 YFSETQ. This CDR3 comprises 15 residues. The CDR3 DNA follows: TGCGCCAGCAGTTACAGGGAACCGACCGGAGGCGAGCAGTACTTC. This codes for CASSYREPTGGEQYF.

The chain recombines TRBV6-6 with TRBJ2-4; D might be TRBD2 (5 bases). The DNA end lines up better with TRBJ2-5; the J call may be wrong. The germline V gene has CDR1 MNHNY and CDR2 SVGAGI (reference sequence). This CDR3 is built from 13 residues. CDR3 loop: CASRLGPGETQYF. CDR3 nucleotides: TGTGCCAGCAGACTAGGACCAGGAGAGACCCAGTACTTC.

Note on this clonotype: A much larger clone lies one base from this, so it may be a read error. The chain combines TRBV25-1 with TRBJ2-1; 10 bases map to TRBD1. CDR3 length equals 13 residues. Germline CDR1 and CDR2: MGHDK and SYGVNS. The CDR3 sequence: CTSSEAGQGIQFF. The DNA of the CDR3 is TGTACCAGCAGTGAAGCGGGACAGGGGATCCAGTTCTTC.

The CDR3 bases are TGCAGTGCTAGAGATCGCGGGATTAGCGGGAGGGCCACCAATGAGCAGTTCTTC. This codes for CSARDRGISGRATNEQFF. The genes are TRBV20-1 and TRBJ2-1; 11 bases fit TRBD2. CDR1 and CDR2 (germline): DFQATT, SNEGSKA (reference sequence). The ends lost 0 bases at V and 6 bases at J; junction bases unmatched: 13. CDR3 length equals 18 residues.

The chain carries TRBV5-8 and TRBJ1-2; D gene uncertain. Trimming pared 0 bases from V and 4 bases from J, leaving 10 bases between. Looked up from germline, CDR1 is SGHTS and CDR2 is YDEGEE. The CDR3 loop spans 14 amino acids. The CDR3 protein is CASSLVPGFYGYTF. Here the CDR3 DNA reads TGTGCCAGCAGCTTGGTCCCGGGATTCTATGGCTACACCTTC.

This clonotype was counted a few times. As DNA, the CDR3 is TGTGCCAGCAGCCGGACGACAGGGAGGTACGAGCAGTACTTC. It yields the protein CASSRTTGRYEQYF. The genes are TRBV7-2 and TRBJ2-7, with a tentative D call TRBD1 (7 bases). CDR1 SGHTA and CDR2 FQGNSA come from the germline V gene. The CDR3 is made up of 14 amino acids. V lost 5 bases, J lost 4 bases, and 15 bases lay in between.

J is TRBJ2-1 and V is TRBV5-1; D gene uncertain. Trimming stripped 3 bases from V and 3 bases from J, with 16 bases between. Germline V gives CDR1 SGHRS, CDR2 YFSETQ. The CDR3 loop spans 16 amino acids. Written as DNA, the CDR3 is TGCGCCAGCAGCTGCAAGTGTAGGGCTTACTACAATGAGCAGTTCTTC. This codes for CASSCKCRAYYNEQFF.